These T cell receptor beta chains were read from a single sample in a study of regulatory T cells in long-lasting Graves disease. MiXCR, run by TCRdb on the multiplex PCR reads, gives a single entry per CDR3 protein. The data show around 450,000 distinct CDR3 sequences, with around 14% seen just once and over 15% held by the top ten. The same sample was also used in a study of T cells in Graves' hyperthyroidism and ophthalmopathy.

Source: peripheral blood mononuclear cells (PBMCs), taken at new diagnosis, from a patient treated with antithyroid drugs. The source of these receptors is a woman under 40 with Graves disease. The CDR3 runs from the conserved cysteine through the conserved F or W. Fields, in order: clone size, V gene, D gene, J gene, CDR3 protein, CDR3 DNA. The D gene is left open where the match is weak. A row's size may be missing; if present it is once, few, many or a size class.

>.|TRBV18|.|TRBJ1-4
CASSGQPNEKLFF
TGTGCCAGCTCTGGGCAGCCTAATGAAAAACTGTTTTTT
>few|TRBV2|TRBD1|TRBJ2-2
CASKLRTGGNGELFF
TGTGCCAGCAAGCTTAGGACAGGGGGAAATGGGGAGCTGTTTTTT
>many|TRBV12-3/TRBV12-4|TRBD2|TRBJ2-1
CASGAGGSSYNEQFF
TGTGCCAGCGGAGCGGGCGGGAGCTCCTACAATGAGCAGTTCTTC
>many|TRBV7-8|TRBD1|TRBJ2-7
CASSLRAGQAFYEQYF
TGTGCCAGCAGCCTCCGGGCGGGACAGGCATTCTACGAGCAGTACTTC
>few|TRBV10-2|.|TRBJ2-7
CASRENGGGSYEQYF
TGCGCCAGCCGGGAGAATGGGGGCGGGAGCTACGAGCAGTACTTC
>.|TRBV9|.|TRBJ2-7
CASSSLQGGEQYF
TGTGCCAGCAGCTCGCTACAGGGAGGCGAGCAGTACTTC
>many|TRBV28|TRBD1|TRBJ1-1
CASGYPGTDMNTEAFF
TGTGCCAGCGGGTATCCCGGGACAGACATGAACACTGAAGCTTTCTTT
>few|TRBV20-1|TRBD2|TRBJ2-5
CSARVKGRAFLSLETQYF
TGCAGTGCTAGAGTGAAGGGGAGGGCCTTCCTTTCTCTGGAGACCCAGTACTTC
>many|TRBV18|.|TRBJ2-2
CASSPPSGTGELFF
TGTGCCAGCTCACCACCCAGCGGGACCGGGGAGCTGTTTTTT
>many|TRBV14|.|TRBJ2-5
CASSQVGGLPQETQYF
TGTGCCAGCAGCCAAGTTGGCGGACTTCCCCAAGAGACCCAGTACTTC
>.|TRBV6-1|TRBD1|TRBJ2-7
CASSEGTGQLFYEQYF
TGTGCCAGCAGTGAAGGCACGGGACAGCTTTTTTACGAGCAGTACTTC
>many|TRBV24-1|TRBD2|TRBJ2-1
CATSDPGLAGGPRQFF
TGTGCCACCAGTGATCCCGGACTAGCGGGAGGGCCGCGGCAGTTCTTC
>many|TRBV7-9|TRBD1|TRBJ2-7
CASSSPGQGPYEQYF
TGTGCCAGCAGTTCACCGGGACAGGGGCCCTACGAGCAGTACTTC
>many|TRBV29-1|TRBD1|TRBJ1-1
CSVQPPDRVTEAFF
TGCAGCGTCCAACCTCCGGACAGGGTTACTGAAGCTTTCTTT
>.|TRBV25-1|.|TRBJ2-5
CASSEQGPQETQYF
TGTGCCAGCAGTGAACAGGGACCACAAGAGACCCAGTACTTC
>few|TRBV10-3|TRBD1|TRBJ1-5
CAIRSGGTGNQPQHF
TGTGCCATCAGGTCAGGGGGGACGGGCAATCAGCCCCAGCATTTT
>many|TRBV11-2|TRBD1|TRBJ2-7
CASRIPGQGSYEQYF
TGTGCCAGCAGGATCCCGGGACAGGGCTCCTACGAGCAGTACTTC
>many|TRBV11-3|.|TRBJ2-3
CASSPPWGTTDTQYF
TGTGCCAGCAGCCCCCCGTGGGGAACCACAGATACGCAGTATTTT
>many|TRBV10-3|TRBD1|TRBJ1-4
CAISGDSEKLFF
TGTGCCATCAGTGGGGACAGTGAAAAACTGTTTTTT
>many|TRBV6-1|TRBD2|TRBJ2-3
CASSDGRETDTQYF
TGTGCCAGCAGTGACGGGCGGGAGACAGATACGCAGTATTTT
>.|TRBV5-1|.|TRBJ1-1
CASSPSGRMNTEAFF
TGCGCCAGCAGCCCGTCGGGACGGATGAACACTGAAGCTTTCTTT
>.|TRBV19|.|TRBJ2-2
CASRTSGYNTGELFF
TGTGCCAGCAGGACGTCGGGTTATAACACCGGGGAGCTGTTTTTT
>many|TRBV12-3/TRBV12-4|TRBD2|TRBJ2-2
CASRTGLAGIRYTGELFF
TGTGCCAGCAGGACCGGACTAGCGGGAATTCGGTACACCGGGGAGCTGTTTTTT
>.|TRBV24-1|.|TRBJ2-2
CATSDSVGLDAGELFF
TGTGCCACCAGTGATTCGGTCGGATTAGACGCCGGGGAGCTGTTTTTT
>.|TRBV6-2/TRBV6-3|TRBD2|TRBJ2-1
CASSEGTSGRVEQFF
TGTGCCAGCAGTGAAGGGACTAGCGGGAGGGTTGAGCAGTTCTTC
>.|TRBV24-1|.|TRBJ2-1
CATSEPGRDEQFF
TGTGCCACCAGTGAACCGGGACGCGATGAGCAGTTCTTC
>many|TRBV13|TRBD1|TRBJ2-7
CASSFDRGIDEQYF
TGTGCCAGCAGCTTTGACAGGGGAATCGACGAGCAGTACTTC
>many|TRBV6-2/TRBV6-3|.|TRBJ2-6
CASSQETGANVLTF
TGTGCCAGCAGTCAGGAGACTGGGGCCAACGTCCTGACTTTC